Following are 28 T cell receptor beta chains from one sample sequenced in a study of cytomegalovirus exposure and HLA in healthy donors. With 60 Vbeta and 13 Jbeta primers, the PCR was carried out. Sequencing was performed with immunoSEQ multiplex PCR; in TCRdb, only in-frame clones are kept and a portion is missing. The sample yields about 140,000 clones, approximately 70% seen once. Sequenced sample: PBMCs. The receptors were sampled from a human donor in good health.

The rearrangement links TRBV7-2 to TRBJ2-3, with 9 bases lining up with TRBD2. Trimming at V came to 2 bases and at J to 2 bases, leaving 8 bases not matched to a gene. The CDR3 extends over 17 amino acids. Germline V gives CDR1 SGHTA, CDR2 FQGNSA. Written as DNA, the CDR3 is TGTGCCAGCAGCTTATCCCTACCTAGCGGGATCACAGATACGCAGTATTTT. Its translation: CASSLSLPSGITDTQYF.

Turning to this clone: Other DNA sequences in the same sample also yield this CDR3. The chain recombines TRBV28 with TRBJ2-7; TRBD1 is a possible D gene (5 bases). Trimming shortened V by 4 bases and J by 3 bases, and 7 bases separated the two germline ends. The CDR3 is 12 residues long. Germline CDR1 and CDR2: MDHEN and SYDVKM. CDR3 amino acids: CASSSDSYEQYF. Here the CDR3 DNA reads TGTGCCAGCAGTTCTGACAGCTACGAGCAGTACTTC.

The chain joins TRBV9 to TRBJ2-7; 7 nucleotides match TRBD2. Germline CDR1 SGDLS, CDR2 YYNGEE. The ends lost 0 bases at V and 0 bases at J; junction bases unmatched: 9. The CDR3 covers 17 residues. The CDR3: CASSVDGGAGNSYEQYF. CDR3 sequence (DNA): TGTGCCAGCAGCGTAGATGGGGGAGCGGGGAACTCCTACGAGCAGTACTTC. Combining the CDR3 with reference TRBV9 and TRBJ2-7 gives the whole variable domain DSGVTQTPKHLITATGQRVTLRCSPRSGDLSVYWYQQSLDQGLQFLIQYYNGEERAKGNILERFSAQQFPDLHSELNLSSLELGDSALYFCASSVDGGAGNSYEQYFGPGTRLTVT.

The chain couples TRBV6-5 to TRBJ2-7; 7 bases map to TRBD2. CDR1 and CDR2 from the germline V gene are MNHEY and SVGAGI. The CDR3 has 15 residues. The trim removed 7 bases at V and 0 bases at J, leaving 9 bases unmatched. The CDR3, as DNA: TGTGCCAGCACCAGCGGGGCCCTGAGCTCCTACGAGCAGTACTTC. Its protein product is CASTSGALSSYEQYF.

The chain couples TRBV4-3 to TRBJ2-5; D might be TRBD2 (6 bases). This CDR3 spans 15 amino acids. Germline V gives CDR1 LGHNA, CDR2 YSLEER. Trimming cost V 4 bases and J 2 bases, with 14 bases left between them. The CDR3: CASSLGGRKQETQYF. The DNA for the CDR3 is TGCGCCAGCAGCCTTGGAGGGAGGAAACAAGAGACCCAGTACTTC.

As DNA, the CDR3 is TGTGCCAGCAGCTCCCGGACAGGGTTAAACACCGGGGAGCTGTTTTTT. It encodes CASSSRTGLNTGELFF. The chain links TRBV7-3 to TRBJ2-2; TRBD1 matches at 8 bases. The CDR3 loop spans 16 amino acids. The germline V gene encodes CDR1 SGHTA and CDR2 FQGTGA. Trimming took 4 bases from V and 2 from J; bases not matched to a gene: 6.

V gene TRBV10-3 combines with J gene TRBJ2-7; 7 bases line up with TRBD1. The germline CDR1 and CDR2 sequences are ENHRY and SYGVKD. The CDR3 consists of 13 residues. Unmatched junction bases numbered 4, after V lost 6 bases and J lost 2 bases. CDR3 sequence: CAIRTGQAYEQYF. The CDR3 DNA reads TGTGCCATCAGAACTGGACAGGCCTACGAGCAGTACTTC.

The gene calls are TRBV7-2 and TRBJ2-7, with a possible D match to TRBD2 (5 bases). The V and J ends lost 2 bases and 2 bases respectively, with 16 bases between them. There are 16 residues in the CDR3. Germline V gene lookup returns CDR1 SGHTA and CDR2 FQGNSA. The CDR3 region has the DNA TGTGCCAGCAGCTTACTTATCGAGGGCTACCCCTACGAGCAGTACTTC. It is translated as CASSLLIEGYPYEQYF.

This clone has more than one count but fewer than ten. The chain joins TRBV29-1 to TRBJ2-1; the match to TRBD2 covers 12 bases. Germline V gene sequence: CDR1 SQVTM, CDR2 ANQGSEA. This CDR3 has 13 amino acids. After removal of 5 bases from V and 9 bases from J, the junction contained 5 bases not matched to a gene. Here the CDR3 reads CSVPTSGSAEQFF. CDR3 coding DNA: TGCAGCGTTCCGACTAGCGGGAGCGCTGAGCAGTTCTTC.

The chain has TRBV5-6 and TRBJ2-5; TRBD1 matches 8 bases. The CDR3 totals 19 residues. The germline V gene encodes CDR1 SGHDT and CDR2 YYEEEE. V gave up 0 bases and J gave up 5 bases; unmatched junction bases: 18. CDR3 amino acids: CASSLGPPGQALRRETQYF. The CDR3 DNA is TGTGCCAGCAGCTTGGGGCCTCCGGGACAGGCTCTTCGGAGGGAGACCCAGTACTTC.

The chain links TRBV28 to TRBJ1-1; D might be TRBD1 (5 bases). The CDR3 has 12 amino acids. Trimming left V 6 bases short and J 8 bases short, with 13 bases between. Germline CDR1 and CDR2: MDHEN and SYDVKM. CDR3 protein: CASRVGGREAFF. As DNA, the CDR3 is TGTGCCAGCAGAGTTGGGGGGAGAGAAGCTTTCTTT.

This chain joins TRBV6-6 and TRBJ2-3, with 8 bases matching TRBD2. Germline CDR1 is MNHNY and CDR2 is SVGAGI (reference sequence). The trim removed 8 bases at V and 6 bases at J, leaving 7 bases unmatched. CDR3 length: 13 residues. The DNA of the CDR3 is TGTGCCAGCGGGCGGGAGGCGGGGGATACGCAGTATTTT. Protein sequence: CASGREAGDTQYF.

V is TRBV28 and J is TRBJ1-5; no reliable D call. In germline, CDR1 is MDHEN, CDR2 SYDVKM. Trimming removed 5 bases at V and 3 bases at J, with 11 bases between. The CDR3 totals 14 residues. CDR3 in DNA: TGTGCCAGCAGTATAGGCGGCGACAATCAGCCCCAGCATTTT. It is translated as CASSIGGDNQPQHF. The variable domain in full, completed from reference TRBV28 and TRBJ1-5, reads DVKVTQSSRYLVKRTGEKVFLECVQDMDHENMFWYRQDPGLGLRLIYFSYDVKMKEKGDIPEGYSVSREKKERFSLILESASTNQTSMYLCASSIGGDNQPQHFGDGTRLSIL.

This chain uses TRBV29-1 with TRBJ2-2; 9 nucleotides match TRBD2. The CDR3 length is 14 residues. Germline trimming cut 2 bases from V and 5 bases from J; bases unmatched to any gene: 3. The germline CDR1 and CDR2 sequences are SQVTM and ANQGSEA. The CDR3 spells CSVERLAGTGELFF. In nucleotides, the CDR3 is TGCAGCGTTGAACGCCTAGCGGGGACCGGGGAGCTGTTTTTT.

The gene calls are TRBV11-2 and TRBJ2-1; a weak D match, TRBD2 (6 bases). Trimming shortened V by 10 bases and J by 8 bases, and 24 bases separated the two germline ends. CDR3 length: 15 amino acids. The germline V gene encodes CDR1 SGHAT and CDR2 FQNNGV. The CDR3 coding sequence is TGTGCCACCGGTTCTCAGGGACTTGTAATAGATGAGCAGTTCTTC. Translation gives CATGSQGLVIDEQFF. Using reference TRBV11-2 and TRBJ2-1 for the parts outside the CDR3, the full variable domain is EAGVAQSPRYKIIEKRQSVAFWCNPISGHATLYWYQQILGQGPKLLIQFQNNGVVDDSQLPKDRFSAERLKGVDSTLKIQPAKLEDSAVYLCATGSQGLVIDEQFFGPGTRLTVL.

This clone was recorded once. The rearrangement uses TRBV18 and TRBJ2-5, with TRBD1 matching over 10 bases. Germline CDR1 and CDR2: KGHSH and LQKENI. The junction had 6 bases not matched to a gene; V was cut back by 3 bases and J by 5 bases. This CDR3 has 15 amino acids. The CDR3 bases are TGTGCCAGCTCACCTACGACAGGGGGCAGGGAGACCCAGTACTTC. Its protein is CASSPTTGGRETQYF.

The chain uses TRBV27 and TRBJ1-2, with D possibly TRBD1 on 5 matching bases. Germline values: CDR1 MNHEY, CDR2 SMNVEV (reference sequence). Trimming took 2 bases from V and 1 from J, leaving 17 bases between them. This CDR3 has 17 residues. CDR3 loop: CASSLVGKGFFNYGYTF. Here the CDR3 DNA reads TGTGCCAGCAGTTTAGTAGGGAAGGGGTTTTTTAACTATGGCTACACCTTC.

V usage is TRBV5-1 and J usage is TRBJ2-5, with 7 positions matching TRBD1. Trimming cost V 4 bases and J 3 bases; bases outside gene matches: 6. Germline assignment: CDR1 SGHRS and CDR2 YFSETQ. This CDR3 spans 14 amino acids. The DNA of the CDR3 is TGCGCCAGCAGCCTGGGACAGCCGAAAGAGACCCAGTACTTC. As protein: CASSLGQPKETQYF. The full variable domain, rest sourced from reference TRBV5-1 and TRBJ2-5, is KAGVTQTPRYLIKTRGQQVTLSCSPISGHRSVSWYQQTPGQGLQFLFEYFSETQRNKGNFPGRFSGRQFSNSRSEMNVSTLELGDSALYLCASSLGQPKETQYFGPGTRLLVL.

V and J are TRBV6-4 and TRBJ2-2, with D possibly being TRBD2 (6 bases). V dropped 2 bases and J dropped 4 bases, with 8 bases sitting between them. Germline CDR1 reads MRHNA; CDR2 reads SNTAGT. This CDR3 comprises 14 residues. The CDR3 DNA is TGTGCCAGCAGTGACCTCGGGGGCACCGGGGAGCTGTTTTTT. Amino acid sequence: CASSDLGGTGELFF.

Concerning this clone: In the same sample, other DNA sequences code for this CDR3. V and J are TRBV10-3 and TRBJ1-1; D is perhaps TRBD1 (5 bases). This CDR3 region has 13 residues. Per germline, CDR1 ENHRY and CDR2 SYGVKD. Trimming pared 6 bases from V and 1 base from J, leaving 9 bases between. The CDR3 DNA reads TGTGCCATCAGGGGGACTGAGAACACTGAAGCTTTCTTT. Translating gives CAIRGTENTEAFF.

The gene calls are TRBV18 and TRBJ1-6, with D hard to call. In germline, CDR1 is KGHSH, CDR2 LQKENI. The CDR3 is 15 residues long. The V and J ends lost 3 bases and 4 bases respectively, with 10 bases between them. The CDR3 region is CASSPIGGYNSPLHF. DNA for the CDR3: TGTGCCAGCTCACCTATAGGAGGGTATAATTCACCCCTCCACTTT.

This CDR3 is CASSPEGDSNEKLFF. The CDR3 bases are TGCGCCAGCAGCCCGGAAGGGGACAGTAATGAAAAACTGTTTTTT. The chain links TRBV4-3 to TRBJ1-4; TRBD1 aligns across 7 bases. V shed 4 bases and J 4 bases; nucleotides not matched to a gene: 6. The CDR3 consists of 15 residues. Germline V lookup: CDR1 LGHNA, CDR2 YSLEER.

The genes are TRBV5-1 and TRBJ2-3; 7 nucleotides agree with TRBD2. CDR1 and CDR2 from the germline V gene are SGHRS and YFSETQ. J was trimmed by 2 bases and V by 4 bases; bases with no gene match: 7. The CDR3 is 15 residues long. The CDR3 DNA follows: TGCGCCAGCAGCCCCGCGGGAGTCTCCACAGATACGCAGTATTTT. This sequence encodes CASSPAGVSTDTQYF.

The V and J genes are TRBV18 and TRBJ2-6; D might be TRBD1 (6 bases). The CDR3 sequence is 15 residues long. The germline V gene encodes CDR1 KGHSH and CDR2 LQKENI. V was cut by 6 bases and J by 2 bases, with 11 bases left in between. CDR3 sequence: CASSHTGPGANVLTF. CDR3 sequence (DNA): TGTGCCAGCTCCCATACAGGGCCTGGGGCCAACGTCCTGACTTTC. The variable domain in full, completed from reference TRBV18 and TRBJ2-6, reads NAGVMQNPRHLVRRRGQEARLRCSPMKGHSHVYWYRQLPEEGLKFMVYLQKENIIDESGMPKERFSAEFPKEGPSILRIQQVVRGDSAAYFCASSHTGPGANVLTFGAGSRLTVL.

This chain joins TRBV7-3 and TRBJ2-3, with D maybe TRBD1 (6 bases). The CDR3 covers 13 residues. The germline V and J ends were trimmed by 5 bases and 6 bases, with 12 bases remaining between them. Germline V lookup: CDR1 SGHTA, CDR2 FQGTGA. The CDR3 DNA is TGTGCCAGCAGCCCAGGGGCGTCTGATACGCAGTATTTT. Amino acid sequence: CASSPGASDTQYF.

To note about this clone: One end of the junction varies from germline; a read error may be responsible. J is TRBJ1-4 and V is TRBV19; D gene unclear. The CDR3 runs to 13 residues. Per germline, CDR1 LNHDA and CDR2 SQIVND (reference sequence). The CDR3 spells CASSETTNEKLFF. CDR3 nucleotide sequence: TGTGCCAGTAGTGAGACAACAAATGAAAAACTGTTTTTT.

The chain has TRBV10-1 and TRBJ2-1, with 12 bases fitting TRBD2. V lost 7 bases to trimming and J lost 7 bases; unmatched junction nucleotides: 8. Germline assignment: CDR1 WNHNN and CDR2 SYGVQD (reference sequence). There are 15 residues in the CDR3. CDR3 nucleotide sequence: TGCGCCAGCACTTTGCCTAGCGGGAGGGTAAATGAGCAGTTCTTC. The encoded protein is CASTLPSGRVNEQFF.

The rearrangement uses TRBV6-6 and TRBJ1-2; no definite D call. The germline gives CDR1 MNHNY, CDR2 SVGAGI (reference sequence). This CDR3 spans 15 amino acids. V lost 2 bases, J lost 4 bases, and 14 bases lay in between. The CDR3 DNA follows: TGTGCCAGCAGTTACCCGGAGGGTGGAGTCTATGGCTACACCTTC. As protein: CASSYPEGGVYGYTF.